The 28 T cell receptor beta chains below were found in one sample sequenced in a study of blood T cell repertoires in COVID-19. Some clones are missing from TCRdb's copy, which holds only in-frame ones; the method was immunoSEQ multiplex PCR. The data show approximately 260,000 clones, roughly four fifths seen once. The material sequenced was peripheral blood. The receptors were sampled from a woman aged 80 or over with acute or convalescent COVID-19.

On this clone: Mismatch with germline at one junction end may stem from a read error. The V gene is TRBV14, the J gene TRBJ2-5; a possible D gene is TRBD2 (6 bases). Germline V CDR1 and CDR2: SGHDN, FVKESK. CDR3 length equals 17 residues. CDR3 nucleotides: TGTGCCAGCAGACAAGCGGTGGGCGGTGGGCGGGGAGAGACCCAGTACTTC. It codes for CASRQAVGGGRGETQYF.

J is TRBJ1-1 and V is TRBV6-5; 11 positions match TRBD1. Germline V CDR1 and CDR2: MNHEY, SVGAGI. The CDR3 is made up of 15 amino acids. J lost 4 bases, V lost 4 bases, and 5 bases had no gene match. Here the CDR3 DNA reads TGTGCCAGCAGTTCACGGACAGGGGGCTTCACTGAAGCTTTCTTT. It yields the protein CASSSRTGGFTEAFF.

The chain has TRBV7-9 and TRBJ2-1; D perhaps matches TRBD1 (8 bases). The germline V gene encodes CDR1 SEHNR and CDR2 FQNEAQ (reference sequence). This CDR3 contains 15 residues. The V and J ends lost 2 bases and 7 bases respectively, with 15 bases between them. Here the CDR3 reads CASSLTGGVRNEQFF. As DNA, the CDR3 is TGTGCCAGCAGCTTAACAGGGGGGGTCCGGAATGAGCAGTTCTTC.

The chain is built from TRBV2 and TRBJ1-2; weak D call: TRBD1 (5 bases). The germline V gene encodes CDR1 SNHLY and CDR2 FYNNEI. The length of the CDR3 is 13 residues. V lost 4 bases to trimming and J lost 4 bases, with 10 bases between them. CDR3 in amino acids: CASSGTGFYGYTF. In nucleotides, the CDR3 is TGTGCCAGCAGTGGTACAGGCTTCTATGGCTACACCTTC.

The rearrangement joins TRBV19 to TRBJ2-4; TRBD2 is a possible D gene (7 bases). Germline V gives CDR1 LNHDA, CDR2 SQIVND (reference sequence). The CDR3 contains 14 residues. V lost 7 bases to trimming and J lost 0 bases, with 10 bases between them. The CDR3 reads CASTGGLAKNIQYF. Written as DNA, the CDR3 is TGTGCCAGTACCGGGGGGCTAGCCAAAAACATTCAGTACTTC.

V is TRBV6-4 and J is TRBJ1-6; D is ambiguous. With 2 bases removed from V and 7 bases from J, the gap between germline ends came to 6 bases. Germline CDR1 is MRHNA and CDR2 is SNTAGT. The CDR3 length is 13 residues. Written as DNA, the CDR3 is TGTGCCAGCAGTGACAGGGAGAATTCACCCCTCCACTTT. It specifies CASSDRENSPLHF.

The rearrangement links TRBV5-6 to TRBJ2-5, with 10 bases that match TRBD2. This CDR3 is 16 amino acids long. With V trimmed by 4 bases and J by 9 bases, 15 bases remained unmatched. Germline CDR1 SGHDT, CDR2 YYEEEE. CDR3 sequence: CASSENSGGTFRAQYF. The DNA of the CDR3 is TGTGCCAGCAGCGAGAATAGCGGGGGGACCTTTCGAGCCCAGTACTTC.

The sample holds one count of this clone. Written as DNA, the CDR3 is TGCGCCAGCAGCTCCTCAACCGGGACAGGGGGAAATTCACCCCTCCACTTT. This encodes CASSSSTGTGGNSPLHF. This chain joins TRBV5-1 and TRBJ1-6, with 11 bases aligning to TRBD1. Per the germline V gene, CDR1 is SGHRS and CDR2 is YFSETQ. CDR3 length: 17 amino acids. The V segment lost 3 bases and the J segment 7 bases; nucleotides outside the gene matches: 9.

This clone was seen only a few times. J is TRBJ1-1 and V is TRBV10-3; perhaps TRBD1 as D (5 bases). Between the trimmed V and J ends, which lost 0 bases and 4 bases, there was a span of 15 bases. This CDR3 contains 16 residues. Germline CDR1 and CDR2: ENHRY and SYGVKD. The CDR3, as DNA: TGTGCCATCAGTGAGTCAATCAGGGTGGAGGGCACTGAAGCTTTCTTT. Translating gives CAISESIRVEGTEAFF.

This chain joins TRBV25-1 and TRBJ2-3; 9 bases map to TRBD1. V was pared by 8 bases and J by 0 bases, with 3 bases of the junction left unmatched. This CDR3 contains 14 residues. Per the germline V gene, CDR1 is MGHDK and CDR2 is SYGVNS. CDR3 nucleotide sequence: TGTGCCAGCGGGGGGACAGGGAGCACAGATACGCAGTATTTT. Translation gives CASGGTGSTDTQYF.

The V gene is TRBV18, the J gene TRBJ2-3; D possibly corresponds to TRBD1 (5 bases). This CDR3 region has 13 residues. Per germline, CDR1 KGHSH and CDR2 LQKENI. The V gene lost 0 bases and the J gene lost 6 bases, with 7 bases spanning the gap. CDR3 in amino acids: CASSPPKGDTQYF. The CDR3 DNA follows: TGTGCCAGCTCACCACCTAAGGGGGATACGCAGTATTTT.

The V gene is TRBV6-6, the J gene TRBJ2-7, with D maybe TRBD1 (5 bases). The CDR3 contains 14 residues. V lost 7 bases, J lost 0 bases, and 13 bases lay in between. CDR1 MNHNY and CDR2 SVGAGI come from the germline V gene (reference sequence). The DNA for the CDR3 is TGTGCCAGCACTGCAGGGTATCTCTCCTACGAGCAGTACTTC. Residues: CASTAGYLSYEQYF.

The V gene is TRBV5-6, the J gene TRBJ2-7, with a possible D match to TRBD1 (6 bases). Deletions cut 3 bases from V and 2 bases from J, with 9 bases between. Germline V gene lookup returns CDR1 SGHDT and CDR2 YYEEEE. This CDR3 has 13 residues. Written as DNA, the CDR3 is TGTGCCAGCAGCTACGACAGGACCTACGAGCAGTACTTC. It yields the protein CASSYDRTYEQYF.

As to this clone: A junction boundary mismatches the germline segment, possibly from a read error. The rearrangement joins TRBV6-6 to TRBJ2-7, with 8 bases lining up with TRBD1. This CDR3 region has 14 residues. CDR1 and CDR2 from the germline V gene are MNHNY and SVGAGI (reference sequence). CDR3 nucleotides: TGCGCCAGCAGTTACCCGGACAGGGCTGCCGAGCAGTACTTC. Translation gives CASSYPDRAAEQYF.

The CDR3 DNA reads as TGTGCCAGCCGTGGAGGGGCTGAAGCTTTCTTT. It translates to CASRGGAEAFF. The V and J genes are TRBV27 and TRBJ1-1, with D possibly being TRBD1 (5 bases). Looked up from germline, CDR1 is MNHEY and CDR2 is SMNVEV (reference sequence). The germline V and J ends were trimmed by 8 bases and 6 bases, with 10 bases remaining between them. The CDR3 sequence is 11 residues long.

V and J are TRBV6-5 and TRBJ1-2, with 12 bases identical to TRBD1. Germline loops: CDR1 MNHEY, CDR2 SVGAGI. The CDR3 consists of 14 residues. V trimming: 9 bases; J trimming: 8 bases; junction bases outside the gene matches: 10. The CDR3 loop is CARGQGAPPYGYTF. CDR3 nucleotide sequence: TGTGCCAGGGGACAGGGGGCCCCCCCGTACGGCTACACCTTC.

There are a few counts of this clone. The gene calls are TRBV19 and TRBJ1-1; TRBD1 matches 8 bases. Germline V gene lookup returns CDR1 LNHDA and CDR2 SQIVND (reference sequence). The CDR3 is 16 residues long. J was trimmed by 2 bases and V by 5 bases; bases with no gene match: 10. The CDR3 protein is CASSHGTGGFNTEAFF. CDR3 in DNA: TGTGCCAGTAGTCACGGGACAGGTGGTTTTAACACTGAAGCTTTCTTT.

This clone has more than one count but fewer than ten. This chain connects TRBV19 to TRBJ1-1, with D possibly matching TRBD1 (6 bases). Germline CDR1 LNHDA, CDR2 SQIVND (reference sequence). Trimming left V 7 bases short and J 0 bases short, with 18 bases between. The CDR3 spans 16 residues. The CDR3 nucleotides read TGTGCCAGTATGGCGGGGGGGGCGCATATGAACACTGAAGCTTTCTTT. Residues: CASMAGGAHMNTEAFF.

This clone was counted a single time. The chain links TRBV28 to TRBJ1-1; possibly TRBD1 for D (5 bases). Germline CDR1 is MDHEN and CDR2 is SYDVKM. V lost 7 bases and J 11 bases, leaving 17 bases between the germline ends. The CDR3 extends over 12 amino acids. The CDR3 region has the DNA TGTGCCAGCACCTCTAATTTAGGGGTTGCTTTCTTT. It encodes CASTSNLGVAFF. The whole variable domain, filled in from reference TRBV28 and TRBJ1-1, reads DVKVTQSSRYLVKRTGEKVFLECVQDMDHENMFWYRQDPGLGLRLIYFSYDVKMKEKGDIPEGYSVSREKKERFSLILESASTNQTSMYLCASTSNLGVAFFGQGTRLTVV.

At least ten counts were recorded for this clone. The rearrangement joins TRBV2 to TRBJ1-5, with D uncertain. V dropped 1 base and J dropped 6 bases, with 7 bases sitting between them. The CDR3 has 13 residues. From germline, CDR1 is SNHLY and CDR2 FYNNEI. The CDR3 reads CASSEGGGQPQHF. The DNA for the CDR3 is TGTGCCAGCAGTGAAGGGGGAGGTCAGCCCCAGCATTTT. Full variable domain (missing parts from reference TRBV2 and TRBJ1-5): EPEVTQTPSHQVTQMGQEVILRCVPISNHLYFYWYRQILGQKVEFLVSFYNNEISEKSEIFDDQFSVERPDGSNFTLKIRSTKLEDSAMYFCASSEGGGQPQHFGDGTRLSIL.

The V and J genes are TRBV28 and TRBJ1-2; D possibly corresponds to TRBD1 (5 bases). There are 14 residues in the CDR3. Germline lookup yields CDR1 MDHEN and CDR2 SYDVKM. V lost 5 bases, J lost 4 bases, and 14 bases lay in between. CDR3 nucleotide sequence: TGTGCCAGCAGTGGACCGACAGAACCCTATGGCTACACCTTC. Residues: CASSGPTEPYGYTF.

This clone was counted a single time. The CDR3 protein is CATSDFSGFEQYF. The CDR3 DNA reads TGTGCCACCAGTGATTTTTCGGGGTTCGAGCAGTACTTC. The chain joins TRBV24-1 to TRBJ2-7; D is perhaps TRBD2 (5 bases). Between the trimmed V and J ends, which lost 1 base and 6 bases, there was a span of 9 bases. Germline-derived CDR1 and CDR2 are KGHDR and SFDVKD. The CDR3 is 13 residues long.

This clone was seen only a few times. V usage is TRBV6-5 and J usage is TRBJ1-1; the D gene is possibly TRBD1 (5 bases). Trimming removed 5 bases from V and 1 base from J, with 11 bases in between. Germline V lookup: CDR1 MNHEY, CDR2 SVGAGI. This CDR3 spans 14 amino acids. CDR3 amino acids: CASSTPTGNTEAFF. The CDR3, as DNA: TGTGCCAGCAGTACCCCCACAGGGAACACTGAAGCTTTCTTT.

This clone was recorded only once. The V and J genes are TRBV9 and TRBJ1-2; 11 bases match TRBD1. CDR3 length: 13 amino acids. Germline CDR1 and CDR2: SGDLS and YYNGEE. Trimming removed 6 bases from V and 8 bases from J; junction bases left unmatched: 6. As DNA, the CDR3 is TGTGCCAGCACGATGGGACAGGGGGAAGGCTACACCTTC. It translates to CASTMGQGEGYTF.

The gene calls are TRBV5-6 and TRBJ2-2, with D perhaps matching TRBD1 (8 bases). Per the germline V gene, CDR1 is SGHDT and CDR2 is YYEEEE. Trimming cost V 2 bases and J 9 bases, with 14 bases left between them. CDR3 length equals 14 residues. CDR3 amino acids: CASSFDRGGWELFF. The CDR3 coding sequence is TGTGCCAGCAGCTTCGACAGGGGAGGGTGGGAGCTGTTTTTT.

This clone has just one count. The chain combines TRBV5-8 with TRBJ1-6, with 7 bases lining up with TRBD1. The CDR3 extends over 14 amino acids. V lost 5 bases and J lost 3; bases outside the gene matches: 2. The germline V gene encodes CDR1 SGHTS and CDR2 YDEGEE. CDR3 bases: TGTGCCAGCAGTACAGGGGTCTATAATTCACCCCTCCACTTT. Its protein product is CASSTGVYNSPLHF. Using reference TRBV5-8 and TRBJ1-6 for the parts outside the CDR3, the full variable domain is EAGVTQSPTHLIKTRGQQATLRCSPISGHTSVYWYQQALGLGLQFLLWYDEGEERNRGNFPPRFSGRQFPNYSSELNVNALELEDSALYLCASSTGVYNSPLHFGNGTRLTVT.

The V gene is TRBV5-6, the J gene TRBJ2-1, with TRBD1 identical over 11 bases. J lost 8 bases, V lost 5 bases, and 9 bases had no gene match. Per germline, CDR1 SGHDT and CDR2 YYEEEE. The CDR3 runs 15 residues. The CDR3 nucleotides read TGTGCCAGCAGTCCAACGGGACAGGGGGAGTATGAGCAGTTCTTC. Amino acids: CASSPTGQGEYEQFF.

The rearrangement uses TRBV9 and TRBJ1-6; D possibly corresponds to TRBD1 (5 bases). V dropped 4 bases and J dropped 5 bases, with 13 bases sitting between them. Germline CDR1 and CDR2: SGDLS and YYNGEE. The CDR3 has 15 amino acids. CDR3 in DNA: TGTGCCAGCAGCATCTCTCCGACAGATAATTCACCCCTCCACTTT. Translating gives CASSISPTDNSPLHF.